The sequence of this T cell receptor beta chain was determined in a study of Graves' ophthalmopathy and Graves' hyperthyroidism. About the study: Absence of ophthalmopathy within 18 months of follow-up defined stable hyperthyroidism. The study's findings and limits: Classification of ophthalmopathy versus stable hyperthyroidism by a 13-signature model yielded 85% to 90% sensitivity and approximately 79% specificity. Prediction of ophthalmopathy progression reached around 70% sensitivity and around 72% specificity.

This clonotype showed up just a few times. The antigen remains undetermined. Amplification from RNA transcripts yielded the TCR beta CDR3 regions. The authors performed first-round RT-PCR with HTBI primers and then a second-round multiplex PCR. TCRdb re-analysed the multiplex PCR reads in MiXCR, keeping a single row per CDR3 protein. Among over a million distinct CDR3 sequences, about 38% were seen once, and the ten largest hold 11%. This receptor was identified in an adult man with Graves' hyperthyroidism. Sequenced sample: peripheral blood or thyroid tissue (not recorded which).

Here the CDR3 DNA reads TGTGCCAGCAGCTTCCAAACCGGACGCTCATCCCCATACGAGCAGTACTTC. The encoded protein is CASSFQTGRSSPYEQYF. This sequence joins TRBV7-2 and TRBJ2-7; D gene uncertain. The germline gives CDR1 SGHTA, CDR2 FQGNSA. V gave up 3 bases and J gave up 4 bases, with 22 bases separating them. The CDR3 is made up of 17 amino acids.